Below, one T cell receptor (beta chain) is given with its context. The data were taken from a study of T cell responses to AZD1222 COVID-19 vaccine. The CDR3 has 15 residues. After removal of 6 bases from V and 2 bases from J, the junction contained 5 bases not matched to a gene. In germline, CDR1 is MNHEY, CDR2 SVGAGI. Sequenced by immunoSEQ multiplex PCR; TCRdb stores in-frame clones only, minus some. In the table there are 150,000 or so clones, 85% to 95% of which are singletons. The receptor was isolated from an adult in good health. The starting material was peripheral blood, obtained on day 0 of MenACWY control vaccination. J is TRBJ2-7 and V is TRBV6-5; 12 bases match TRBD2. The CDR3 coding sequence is TGTGCCAGCAGACGACTAGCGGGAGACACCTACGAGCAGTACTTC. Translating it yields CASRRLAGDTYEQYF.